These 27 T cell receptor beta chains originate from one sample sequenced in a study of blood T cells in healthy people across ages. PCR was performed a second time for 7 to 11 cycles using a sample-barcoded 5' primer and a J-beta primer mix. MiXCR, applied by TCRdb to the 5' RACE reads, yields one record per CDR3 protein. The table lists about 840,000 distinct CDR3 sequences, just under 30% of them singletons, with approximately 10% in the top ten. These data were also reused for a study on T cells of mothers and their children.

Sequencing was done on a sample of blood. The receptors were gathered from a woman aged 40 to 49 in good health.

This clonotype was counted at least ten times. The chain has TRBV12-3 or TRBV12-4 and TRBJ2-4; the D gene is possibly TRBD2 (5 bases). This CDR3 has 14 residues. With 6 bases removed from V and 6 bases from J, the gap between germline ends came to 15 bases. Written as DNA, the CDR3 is TGTGCCAGCAGCCTCCGAGGGAAAGGAAACATTCAGTACTTC. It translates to CASSLRGKGNIQYF.

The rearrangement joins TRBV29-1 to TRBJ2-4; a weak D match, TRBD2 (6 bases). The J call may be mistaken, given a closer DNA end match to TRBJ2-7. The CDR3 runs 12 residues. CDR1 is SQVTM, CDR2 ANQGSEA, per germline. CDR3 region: CSVRGISYEQYF. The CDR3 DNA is TGCAGCGTTCGGGGGATCTCTTACGAGCAGTACTTC.

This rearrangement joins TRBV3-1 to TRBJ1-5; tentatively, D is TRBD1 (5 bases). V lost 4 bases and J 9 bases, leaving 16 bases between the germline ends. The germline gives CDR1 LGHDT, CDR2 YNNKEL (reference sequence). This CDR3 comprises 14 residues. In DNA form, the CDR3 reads TGTGCCAGCAGCCCCGGGACTCAAAAGGGGCCCCAGCATTTT. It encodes CASSPGTQKGPQHF.

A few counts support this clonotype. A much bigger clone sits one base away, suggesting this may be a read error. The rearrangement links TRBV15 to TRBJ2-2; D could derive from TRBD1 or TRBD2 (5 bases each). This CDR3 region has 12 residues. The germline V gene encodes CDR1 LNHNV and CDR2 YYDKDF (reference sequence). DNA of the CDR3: TGTGCCACCAGCAGAGAAATTGGGGGGCTGTTTTTT. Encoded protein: CATSREIGGLFF.

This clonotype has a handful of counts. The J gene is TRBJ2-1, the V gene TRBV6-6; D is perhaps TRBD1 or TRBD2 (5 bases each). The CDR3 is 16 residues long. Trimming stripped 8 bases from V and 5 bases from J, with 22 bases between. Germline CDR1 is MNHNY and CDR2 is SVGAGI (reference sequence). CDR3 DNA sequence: TGTGCCAGCGCCTCGGGACGGCGATCAGTGCACAATGAGCAGTTCTTC. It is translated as CASASGRRSVHNEQFF.

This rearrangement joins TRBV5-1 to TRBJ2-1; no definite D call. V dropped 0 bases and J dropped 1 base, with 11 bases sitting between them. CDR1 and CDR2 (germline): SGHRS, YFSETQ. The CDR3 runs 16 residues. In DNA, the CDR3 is TGCGCCAGCAGCTTGGGGGCCCCGTTATCCTACAATGAGCAGTTCTTC. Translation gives CASSLGAPLSYNEQFF.

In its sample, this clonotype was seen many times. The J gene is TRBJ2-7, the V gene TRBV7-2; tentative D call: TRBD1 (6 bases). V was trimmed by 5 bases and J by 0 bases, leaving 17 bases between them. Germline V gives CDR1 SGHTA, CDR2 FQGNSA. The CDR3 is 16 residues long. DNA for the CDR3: TGTGCCAGCAGCCGAGAGGGGACACGGGCCTCCTACGAGCAGTACTTC. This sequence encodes CASSREGTRASYEQYF.

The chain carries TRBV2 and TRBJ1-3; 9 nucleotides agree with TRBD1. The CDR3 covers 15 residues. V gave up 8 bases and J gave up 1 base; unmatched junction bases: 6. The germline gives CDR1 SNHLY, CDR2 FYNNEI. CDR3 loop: CASALDRGSGNTIYF. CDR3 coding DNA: TGTGCCAGCGCCTTGGACAGGGGTTCTGGAAACACCATATATTTT.

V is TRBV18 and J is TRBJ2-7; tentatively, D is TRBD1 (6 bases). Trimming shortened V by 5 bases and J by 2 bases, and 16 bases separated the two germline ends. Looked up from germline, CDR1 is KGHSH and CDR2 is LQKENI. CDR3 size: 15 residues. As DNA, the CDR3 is TGTGCCAGCTCAGCTAGGACAGAGATTACCTACGAGCAGTACTTC. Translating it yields CASSARTEITYEQYF.

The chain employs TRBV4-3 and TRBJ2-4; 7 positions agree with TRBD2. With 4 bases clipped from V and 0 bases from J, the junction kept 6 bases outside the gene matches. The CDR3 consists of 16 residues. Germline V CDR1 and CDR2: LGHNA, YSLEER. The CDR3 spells CASSREAGLAKNIQYF. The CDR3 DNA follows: TGCGCCAGCAGCCGTGAAGCGGGACTAGCCAAAAACATTCAGTACTTC.

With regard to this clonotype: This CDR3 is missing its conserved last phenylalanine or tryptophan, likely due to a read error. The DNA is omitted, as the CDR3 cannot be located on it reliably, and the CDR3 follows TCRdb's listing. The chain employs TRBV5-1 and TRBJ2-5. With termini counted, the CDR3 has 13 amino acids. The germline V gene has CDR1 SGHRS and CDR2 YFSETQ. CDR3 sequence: CASSSLRQETQHK.

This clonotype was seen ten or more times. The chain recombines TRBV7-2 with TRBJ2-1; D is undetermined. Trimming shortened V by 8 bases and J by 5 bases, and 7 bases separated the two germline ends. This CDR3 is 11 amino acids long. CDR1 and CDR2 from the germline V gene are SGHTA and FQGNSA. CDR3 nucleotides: TGTGCCAGCGCATCGAACAATGAGCAGTTCTTC. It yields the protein CASASNNEQFF.

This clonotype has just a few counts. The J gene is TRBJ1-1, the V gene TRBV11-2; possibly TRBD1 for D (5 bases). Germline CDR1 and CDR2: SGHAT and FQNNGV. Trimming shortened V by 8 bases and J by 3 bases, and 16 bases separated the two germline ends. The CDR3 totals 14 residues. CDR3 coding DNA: TGTGCCAGCTCGCGGGGCAGAGGGTACACTGAAGCTTTCTTT. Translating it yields CASSRGRGYTEAFF.

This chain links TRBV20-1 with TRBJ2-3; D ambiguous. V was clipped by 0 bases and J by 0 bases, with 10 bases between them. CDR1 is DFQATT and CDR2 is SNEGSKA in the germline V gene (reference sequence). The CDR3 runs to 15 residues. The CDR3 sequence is CSARDGSASTDTQYF. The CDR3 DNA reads TGCAGTGCTAGAGATGGGTCGGCTAGCACAGATACGCAGTATTTT.

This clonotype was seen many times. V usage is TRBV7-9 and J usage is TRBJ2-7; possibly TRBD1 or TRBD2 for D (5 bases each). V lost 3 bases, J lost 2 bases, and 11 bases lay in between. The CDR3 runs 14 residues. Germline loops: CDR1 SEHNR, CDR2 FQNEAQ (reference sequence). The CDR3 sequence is CASSFGAEPYEQYF. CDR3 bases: TGTGCCAGCAGCTTCGGGGCGGAACCCTACGAGCAGTACTTC.

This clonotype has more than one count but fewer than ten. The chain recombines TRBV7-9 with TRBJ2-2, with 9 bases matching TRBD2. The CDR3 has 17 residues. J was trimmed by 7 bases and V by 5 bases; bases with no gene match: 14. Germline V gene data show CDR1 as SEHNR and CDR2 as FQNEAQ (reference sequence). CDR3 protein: CASSPYTSGRFGGELFF. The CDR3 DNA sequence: TGTGCCAGCAGCCCTTACACTAGCGGGCGTTTCGGCGGGGAGCTGTTTTTT.

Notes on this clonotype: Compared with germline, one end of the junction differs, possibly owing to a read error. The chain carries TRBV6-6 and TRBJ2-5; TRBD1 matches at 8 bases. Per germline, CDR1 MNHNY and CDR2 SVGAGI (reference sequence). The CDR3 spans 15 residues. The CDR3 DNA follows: TGTGTCAGCAGTTACTCCGGGACAGGAAAAGAGACCCAGTACTTC. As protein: CVSSYSGTGKETQYF.

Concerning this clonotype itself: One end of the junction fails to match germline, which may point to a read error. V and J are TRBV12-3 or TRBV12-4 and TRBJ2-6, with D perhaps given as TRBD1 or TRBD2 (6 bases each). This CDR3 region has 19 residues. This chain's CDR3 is CAGSPGLGGQYSGANVLTF. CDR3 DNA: TGTGCCGGCAGTCCTGGTCTGGGAGGACAGTACTCTGGGGCCAACGTCCTGACTTTC.

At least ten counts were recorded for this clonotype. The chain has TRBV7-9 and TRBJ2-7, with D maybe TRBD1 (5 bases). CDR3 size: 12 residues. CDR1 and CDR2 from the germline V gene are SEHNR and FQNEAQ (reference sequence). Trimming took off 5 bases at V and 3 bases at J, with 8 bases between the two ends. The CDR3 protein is CASSVQGYEQYF. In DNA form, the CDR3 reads TGTGCCAGCAGCGTCCAGGGCTACGAGCAGTACTTC.

The CDR3 loop reads CASRLPGLAVSNEQFF. CDR3 coding DNA: TGTGCCAGCAGGCTCCCCGGACTAGCGGTGAGCAATGAGCAGTTCTTC. The chain has TRBV7-2 and TRBJ2-1; 10 bases fit TRBD2. This CDR3 is 16 amino acids long. Unmatched junction bases numbered 11, after V lost 6 bases and J lost 6 bases. In germline, CDR1 is SGHTA, CDR2 FQGNSA.

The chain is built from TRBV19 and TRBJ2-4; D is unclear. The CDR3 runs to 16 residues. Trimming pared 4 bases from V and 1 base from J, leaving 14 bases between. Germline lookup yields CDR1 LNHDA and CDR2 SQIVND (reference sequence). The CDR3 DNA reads TGTGCCAGTAGTAATCAGATGGATGGGGCCAAAAACATTCAGTACTTC. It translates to CASSNQMDGAKNIQYF.

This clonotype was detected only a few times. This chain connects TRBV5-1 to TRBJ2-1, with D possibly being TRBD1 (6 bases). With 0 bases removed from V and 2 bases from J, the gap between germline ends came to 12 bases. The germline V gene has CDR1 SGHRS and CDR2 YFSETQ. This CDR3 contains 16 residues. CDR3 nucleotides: TGCGCCAGCAGCTTGGATGCAGGGGCGACCTACAATGAGCAGTTCTTC. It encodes CASSLDAGATYNEQFF.

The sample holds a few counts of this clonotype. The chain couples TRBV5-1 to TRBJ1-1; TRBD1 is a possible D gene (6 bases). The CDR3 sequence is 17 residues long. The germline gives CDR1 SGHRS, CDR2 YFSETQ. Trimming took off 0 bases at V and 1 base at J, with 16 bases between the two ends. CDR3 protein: CASSLALRGRENTEAFF. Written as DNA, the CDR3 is TGCGCCAGCAGCTTGGCCCTTCGGGGGCGGGAGAACACTGAAGCTTTCTTT.

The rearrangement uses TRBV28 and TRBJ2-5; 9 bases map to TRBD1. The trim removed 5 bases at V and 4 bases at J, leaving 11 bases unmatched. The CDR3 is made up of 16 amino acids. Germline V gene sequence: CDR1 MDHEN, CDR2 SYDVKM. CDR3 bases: TGTGCCAGCAGTCCGTCCCGGGACAGGGTCGGAGAGACCCAGTACTTC. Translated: CASSPSRDRVGETQYF.

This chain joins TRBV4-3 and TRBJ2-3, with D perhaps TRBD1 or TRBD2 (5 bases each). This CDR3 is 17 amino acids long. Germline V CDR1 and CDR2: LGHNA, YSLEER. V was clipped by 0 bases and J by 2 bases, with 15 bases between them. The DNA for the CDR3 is TGCGCCAGCAGCCAAGAGGGACGGGGTGGGACCACAGATACGCAGTATTTT. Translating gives CASSQEGRGGTTDTQYF.

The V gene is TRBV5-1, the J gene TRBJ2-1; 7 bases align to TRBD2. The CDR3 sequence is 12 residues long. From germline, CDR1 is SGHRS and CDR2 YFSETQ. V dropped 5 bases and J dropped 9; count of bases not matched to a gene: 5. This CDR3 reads CASRRREGEQFF. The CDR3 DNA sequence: TGCGCCAGCAGAAGGAGGGAGGGTGAGCAGTTCTTC.

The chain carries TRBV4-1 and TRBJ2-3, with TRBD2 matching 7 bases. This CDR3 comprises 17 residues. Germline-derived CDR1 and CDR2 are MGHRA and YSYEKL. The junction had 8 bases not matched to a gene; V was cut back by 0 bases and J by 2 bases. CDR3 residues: CASSQDPSGALTDTQYF. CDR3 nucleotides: TGCGCCAGCAGCCAAGACCCCAGCGGGGCCCTCACAGATACGCAGTATTTT.